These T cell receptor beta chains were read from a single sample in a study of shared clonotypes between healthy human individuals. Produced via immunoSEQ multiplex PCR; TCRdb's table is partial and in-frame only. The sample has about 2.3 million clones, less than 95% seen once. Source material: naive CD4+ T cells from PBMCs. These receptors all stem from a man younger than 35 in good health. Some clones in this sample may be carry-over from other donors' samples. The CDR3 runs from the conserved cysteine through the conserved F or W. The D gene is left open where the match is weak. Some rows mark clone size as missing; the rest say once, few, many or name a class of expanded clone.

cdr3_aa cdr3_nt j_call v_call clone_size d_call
CASKRRREGGNTIYF TGTGCCAGCAAGCGCCGCCGGGAGGGGGGAAACACCATATATTTT TRBJ1-3 TRBV6-5 . .
CASSVAVGENTGELFF TGTGCCAGCAGCGTAGCTGTGGGTGAGAACACCGGGGAGCTGTTTTTT TRBJ2-2 TRBV9 . .
CASSVLAKSTDTQYF TGTGCCAGCAGCGTACTTGCGAAAAGCACAGATACGCAGTATTTT TRBJ2-3 TRBV9 . .
CASSIRGLAGGGNVLTF TGTGCCAGTAGTATAAGGGGCCTAGCGGGAGGCGGCAACGTCCTGACTTTC TRBJ2-6 TRBV19 . TRBD2
CASSSVAMNTEAFF TGTGCCAGCAGTTCTGTAGCCATGAACACTGAAGCTTTCTTT TRBJ1-1 TRBV28 . .
CAPKRREQFF TGTGCCCCCAAACGGCGTGAGCAGTTCTTC TRBJ2-1 TRBV27 . .
CATSRRRDTQYF TGTGCCACCAGCAGAAGGAGAGATACGCAGTATTTT TRBJ2-3 TRBV15 . .
CASSQTSGHTDTQYF TGTGCCAGCTCACAGACCTCGGGACACACAGATACGCAGTATTTT TRBJ2-3 TRBV18 . .
CASGLSGYEQYF TGTGCCAGCGGCTTGTCAGGCTACGAGCAGTACTTC TRBJ2-7 TRBV6-6 . .
CASTRDSGKLFF TGCGCCAGCACCCGGGATTCGGGAAAACTGTTTTTT TRBJ1-4 TRBV5-1 . .
CASSRDSPLEAFF TGTGCCAGTAGTAGAGACAGTCCCCTTGAAGCTTTCTTT TRBJ1-1 TRBV19 . .
CASSLLADSYEQYF TGTGCCAGCAGCTTATTAGCGGATTCCTACGAGCAGTACTTC TRBJ2-7 TRBV7-9 . .
CASSAAPYNEQFF TGTGCCAGCAGCGCCGCTCCGTACAATGAGCAGTTCTTC TRBJ2-1 TRBV9 . .
CASSPLAGSTDTQYF TGTGCCAGCAGCCCCCTAGCGGGAAGCACAGATACGCAGTATTTT TRBJ2-3 TRBV14 . TRBD2
CASSLAGGSSGNTIYF TGTGCCAGCAGCTTGGCTGGGGGCTCCTCTGGAAACACCATATATTTT TRBJ1-3 TRBV5-5 . .
CASSKGHNTGELFF TGTGCCAGCAGCAAGGGACACAACACCGGGGAGCTGTTTTTT TRBJ2-2 TRBV6-5 once .
CASSSRKDRNGYTF TGTGCCAGCAGCTCCCGGAAGGACAGAAACGGCTACACCTTC TRBJ1-2 TRBV7-2 . .
CASSLGSQGYSYEQYF TGCGCCAGCAGCTTGGGATCCCAGGGGTACTCCTACGAGCAGTACTTC TRBJ2-7 TRBV5-1 . .
CASSRTNTDTQYF TGTGCCAGCAGCCGGACCAACACAGATACGCAGTATTTT TRBJ2-3 TRBV7-9 . .
CASSPADRGNTEAFF TGTGCCAGCAGCCCCGCTGACAGGGGGAACACTGAAGCTTTCTTT TRBJ1-1 TRBV5-8 . TRBD1
CAWSVGVRSTDTQYF TGTGCCTGGAGTGTTGGGGTCCGGTCCACAGATACGCAGTATTTT TRBJ2-3 TRBV30 . .
CASSSRHLATNEKLFF TGTGCCAGTAGTTCCCGACACCTAGCAACTAATGAAAAACTGTTTTTT TRBJ1-4 TRBV19 . .
CASSSTGTAGLTF TGTGCCAGCAGCTCAACCGGGACGGCGGGCCTGACTTTC TRBJ2-6 TRBV11-2 . .
CASSSPRDSRNMGRSYEQYF TGTGCCAGCAGTTCCCCCCGGGACAGCAGAAATATGGGTCGATCCTACGAGCAGTACTTC TRBJ2-7 TRBV28 . TRBD1
CASSLDPTGLAAYNEQFF TGCGCCAGCAGCTTAGACCCAACGGGACTAGCGGCCTACAATGAGCAGTTCTTC TRBJ2-1 TRBV5-1 . TRBD2
CASSFSGRRQETQYF TGCGCCAGCAGCTTTAGCGGGAGGAGACAAGAGACCCAGTACTTC TRBJ2-5 TRBV5-1 . TRBD2
CAISDGSPLAKNIQYF TGTGCCATCAGTGATGGCAGTCCTCTAGCCAAAAACATTCAGTACTTC TRBJ2-4 TRBV10-3 . .
CASSAWTGPSYGYTF TGTGCCAGCAGCGCCTGGACAGGGCCTAGCTATGGCTACACCTTC TRBJ1-2 TRBV9 . TRBD1
CASSLTRGDTQYF TGTGCCAGCAGCCTGACAAGAGGAGATACGCAGTATTTT TRBJ2-3 TRBV7-3 . .
CASSMDGLTNEKLFF TGTGCCAGCAGCATGGACGGCCTTACTAATGAAAAACTGTTTTTT TRBJ1-4 TRBV6-5 . .
CASSLDRNQPQHF TGTGCCAGCAGCTTAGACAGGAATCAGCCCCAGCATTTT TRBJ1-5 TRBV7-7 . .
CAWTPRERNGYTF TGTGCCTGGACCCCCAGGGAAAGGAATGGCTACACCTTC TRBJ1-2 TRBV30 . .
CASSIGWYNEQFF TGTGCCAGTAGTATAGGTTGGTACAATGAGCAGTTCTTC TRBJ2-1 TRBV19 . .
CASSAGTGTYNEQFF TGTGCCAGCAGCGCTGGGACAGGGACCTACAATGAGCAGTTCTTC TRBJ2-1 TRBV9 . TRBD1
CASSDPGQRKLFF TGCGCCAGCAGCGATCCGGGACAGAGGAAACTGTTTTTT TRBJ1-4 TRBV4-3 . TRBD1
CASSRFGGTANTEAFF TGTGCCAGCAGTCGATTCGGAGGAACAGCGAACACTGAAGCTTTCTTT TRBJ1-1 TRBV28 . .
CASSQGFQETQYF TGCGCCAGCAGCCAAGGCTTCCAAGAGACCCAGTACTTC TRBJ2-5 TRBV4-1 . .
CASSLVWGVTPGNQPQHF TGTGCCAGCAGCTTAGTATGGGGGGTGACACCTGGCAATCAGCCCCAGCATTTT TRBJ1-5 TRBV7-8 once .
CASSYQASSSQFF TGTGCCAGCAGTTACCAAGCCTCAAGTTCGCAGTTCTTC TRBJ2-1 TRBV6-5 . .
CASSLDGGKVVYEQYF TGTGCCAGCAGCTTGGATGGCGGGAAGGTAGTCTACGAGCAGTACTTC TRBJ2-7 TRBV5-4 once .
CASSIDGRRGGEAFF TGTGCCAGTAGTATAGATGGGCGCCGGGGGGGTGAAGCTTTCTTT TRBJ1-1 TRBV19 . .
CASSGFGTLGKLFF TGTGCCAGCAGCGGATTCGGGACGCTAGGAAAACTGTTTTTT TRBJ1-4 TRBV5-6 . .
CASREVTGKGTSPLHF TGTGCCAGCAGAGAAGTTACAGGGAAAGGAACTTCACCCCTCCACTTT TRBJ1-6 TRBV2 . .
CASSDRTGGLTDTQYF TGTGCCAGCAGCGATCGGACAGGGGGCCTAACAGATACGCAGTATTTT TRBJ2-3 TRBV7-9 once TRBD1
CASSPDRGSYGYTF TGTGCCAGCAGCCCCGACAGGGGATCCTATGGCTACACCTTC TRBJ1-2 TRBV6-4 . TRBD1
CASSLEGGILYGYTF TGTGCCAGCAGCTTGGAGGGGGGGATTTTGTATGGCTACACCTTC TRBJ1-2 TRBV28 . .
CATSRESPYEQYF TGTGCCACCAGCAGGGAGTCGCCCTACGAGCAGTACTTC TRBJ2-7 TRBV15 . .
CASSLVGVSGEQYF TGCGCCAGCAGCTTGGTCGGGGTTAGTGGCGAGCAGTACTTC TRBJ2-7 TRBV5-1 . .
CASIDTRYGYTF TGTGCCAGTATCGACACACGCTATGGCTACACCTTC TRBJ1-2 TRBV19 . .
CASSLESRGVGETQYF TGCGCCAGCAGCTTGGAGTCCAGGGGGGTAGGGGAGACCCAGTACTTC TRBJ2-5 TRBV5-1 . .
CASSLRALQETQYF TGTGCCAGTAGTTTGCGGGCCCTTCAAGAGACCCAGTACTTC TRBJ2-5 TRBV19 . .
CASSAGTGSIGQPQHF TGTGCCAGCAGCGCCGGGACAGGGTCGATCGGTCAGCCCCAGCATTTT TRBJ1-5 TRBV5-6 . TRBD1
CASSFRLLNGGNEQFF TGTGCCAGTAGTTTTAGACTACTTAACGGGGGGAATGAGCAGTTCTTC TRBJ2-1 TRBV19 . TRBD2
CASSLDRDTDTQYF TGTGCCAGCAGCTTGGACAGAGACACAGATACGCAGTATTTT TRBJ2-3 TRBV11-3 . .
CASSRPGQNDGYTF TGCGCCAGCAGCCGGCCGGGACAGAATGATGGCTACACCTTC TRBJ1-2 TRBV5-1 . TRBD1
CSVWDKGSYNEQFF TGCAGCGTTTGGGACAAGGGTTCCTACAATGAGCAGTTCTTC TRBJ2-1 TRBV29-1 . .
CASSGKGRNQPQHF TGTGCCAGCAGTGGGAAGGGCAGAAATCAGCCCCAGCATTTT TRBJ1-5 TRBV2 . .